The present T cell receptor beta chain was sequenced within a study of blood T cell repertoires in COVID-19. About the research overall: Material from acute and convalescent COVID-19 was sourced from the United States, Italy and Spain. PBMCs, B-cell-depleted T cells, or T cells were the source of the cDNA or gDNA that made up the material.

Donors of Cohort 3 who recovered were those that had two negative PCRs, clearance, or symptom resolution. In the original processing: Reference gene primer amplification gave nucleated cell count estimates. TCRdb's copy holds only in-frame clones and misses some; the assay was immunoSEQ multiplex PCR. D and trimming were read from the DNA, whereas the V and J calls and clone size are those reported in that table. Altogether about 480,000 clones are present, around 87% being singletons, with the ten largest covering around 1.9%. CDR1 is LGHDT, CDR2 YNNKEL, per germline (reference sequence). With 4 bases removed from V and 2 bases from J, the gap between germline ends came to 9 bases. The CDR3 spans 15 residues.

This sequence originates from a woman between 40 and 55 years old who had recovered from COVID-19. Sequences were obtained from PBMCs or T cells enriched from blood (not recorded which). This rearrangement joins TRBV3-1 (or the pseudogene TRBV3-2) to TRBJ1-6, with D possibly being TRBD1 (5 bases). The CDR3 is CASSPRVPYNSPLHF. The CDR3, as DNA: TGTGCCAGCAGCCCCAGGGTCCCCTATAATTCACCCCTCCACTTT.